A single sample gave rise to the 5 T cell receptor beta chains below, sequenced in a study of blood T cell repertoires in COVID-19. Using immunoSEQ multiplex PCR, the repertoire was profiled, and TCRdb retains in-frame clones only, with some absent. The sample includes 150,000 to 200,000 clones, approximately 80% of them seen just once. Sequenced material: PBMCs or T cells enriched from blood (not recorded which). The source of these receptors is a man aged 45-65 years who had recovered from COVID-19.

V and J are TRBV19 and TRBJ1-5, with 11 positions matching TRBD1. The V and J ends lost 3 bases and 5 bases, in that order; junction bases with no gene match: 3. This CDR3 region has 15 residues. Germline V CDR1 and CDR2: LNHDA, SQIVND (reference sequence). The CDR3 reads CASSMSGQGDQPQHF. As DNA, the CDR3 is TGTGCCAGTAGTATGTCGGGACAGGGGGATCAGCCCCAGCATTTT.

This rearrangement joins TRBV6-6 to TRBJ1-3, with unresolved D. The V and J ends lost 7 bases and 2 bases respectively, with 15 bases between them. Germline V lookup: CDR1 MNHNY, CDR2 SVGAGI (reference sequence). This CDR3 has 15 residues. The DNA of the CDR3 is TGTGCCAGCACTATCGACAAAAACCCTGGAAACACCATATATTTT. This gives the protein CASTIDKNPGNTIYF.

The genes are TRBV7-9 and TRBJ1-6, with unresolved D. Germline CDR1 SEHNR, CDR2 FQNEAQ (reference sequence). The CDR3 has 13 residues. The V end lost 1 base, the J end lost 16 bases, and 14 bases lay between the germline ends. CDR3 bases: TGTGCCAGCAGCTTAGGGAGAAAAGCAAAACTCCACTTT. It translates to CASSLGRKAKLHF.

V is TRBV7-2 and J is TRBJ1-2, with 7 bases identical to TRBD1. J lost 8 bases, V lost 5 bases, and 11 bases had no gene match. CDR3 length: 14 amino acids. Germline V CDR1 and CDR2: SGHTA, FQGNSA. As DNA, the CDR3 is TGTGCCAGCAGCCCAGGGGGAGGACTGGGAGGCTACACCTTC. Encoded protein: CASSPGGGLGGYTF.

The genes are TRBV7-9 and TRBJ2-1; 9 nucleotides match TRBD2. The V segment lost 5 bases and the J segment 2 bases; nucleotides outside the gene matches: 1. The CDR3 spans 14 residues. Germline V gene lookup returns CDR1 SEHNR and CDR2 FQNEAQ (reference sequence). The CDR3 loop reads CASSPSGAYNEQFF. CDR3 DNA sequence: TGTGCCAGCAGCCCTAGCGGGGCCTACAATGAGCAGTTCTTC.